Listed here is a single T cell receptor beta chain. Distinct nucleotide sequences in the sample also encode this CDR3. Germline lookup yields CDR1 MNHNS and CDR2 SASEGT. The CDR3 extends over 13 amino acids. V was shortened by 3 bases and J by 3 bases, with 8 bases between the two germline ends. The source of the sample is a study of blood T cell repertoires in COVID-19. About the study: From T cells, B-cell-depleted T cells, or PBMCs came the material, which was cDNA or gDNA.

The data were produced by immunoSEQ multiplex PCR, yet TCRdb's version contains in-frame clones alone and is incomplete. The data hold more than 110,000 clones, with under 90% observed a single time. The receptor comes from a human donor in a cohort sampled during active COVID-19. This chain joins TRBV6-1 and TRBJ1-1; D gene ambiguous. The sample was peripheral blood. In nucleotides, the CDR3 is TGTGCCAGCAGTGATTGGGGAGACACTGAAGCTTTCTTT. Protein sequence: CASSDWGDTEAFF.